This TCR beta chain was sequenced in a study of blood T cell repertoires in COVID-19. About the research overall: The study drew acute and convalescent COVID-19 samples from the United States, Italy and Spain. PBMCs, B-cell-depleted T cells, or T cells provided the cDNA or gDNA that made up the material.

The CDR3 covers 16 residues. CDR1 and CDR2 (germline): MDHEN, SYDVKM. With 1 base clipped from V and 4 bases from J, the junction kept 7 bases outside the gene matches. Enrolment of Seattle patients took place during active infection, and they were followed longitudinally. Study processing details: Estimation of nucleated cell counts relied on the amplification of reference gene primers. Sequencing was performed with immunoSEQ multiplex PCR; in TCRdb, only in-frame clones are kept and a portion is missing. The V and J calls and clone size were taken over from that table, and D and trimming were inferred from the DNA. This table has some 48,000 clones, just over 90% appearing once.

The chain is built from TRBV28 and TRBJ2-1; 7 bases line up with TRBD1. The TCR originated in a man in his 60s with COVID-19, enrolled during active disease. Source material: peripheral blood. The CDR3 DNA sequence: TGTGCCAGCAGTTTATTTGACAGGGTCCTTTACAATGAGCAGTTCTTC. Amino acid sequence: CASSLFDRVLYNEQFF.